Listed here are 5 T cell receptor beta chains from one sample, sequenced in a study of blood T cell repertoires in COVID-19. The protocol was immunoSEQ multiplex PCR, while the TCRdb copy is restricted to in-frame clones and leaves out a portion. The sample yields 300,000 to 350,000 clones, under 95% seen once. The sequencing input was peripheral blood. These TCRs come from a woman younger than 30 who had recovered from COVID-19.

J is TRBJ2-5 and V is TRBV5-1, with 10 bases identical to TRBD2. J lost 4 bases, V lost 4 bases, and 7 bases had no gene match. Germline-derived CDR1 and CDR2 are SGHRS and YFSETQ. The CDR3 runs to 15 residues. The CDR3 loop reads CASSIRPSGGETQYF. CDR3 nucleotide sequence: TGCGCCAGCAGCATCAGGCCTAGCGGGGGAGAGACCCAGTACTTC. Full variable domain (rest looked up from reference TRBV5-1 and TRBJ2-5): KAGVTQTPRYLIKTRGQQVTLSCSPISGHRSVSWYQQTPGQGLQFLFEYFSETQRNKGNFPGRFSGRQFSNSRSEMNVSTLELGDSALYLCASSIRPSGGETQYFGPGTRLLVL.

This chain links TRBV4-3 with TRBJ1-1, with D uncertain. V was clipped by 3 bases and J by 6 bases, with 11 bases between them. Germline CDR1 and CDR2: LGHNA and YSLEER. The CDR3 has 13 amino acids. This CDR3 reads CASSQFYAAEAFF. The CDR3 bases are TGCGCCAGCAGCCAGTTTTACGCGGCTGAAGCTTTCTTT.

This clone was observed a single time. V usage is TRBV6-1 and J usage is TRBJ1-2; D is uncertain. The CDR3 covers 14 residues. The ends were cut back, 3 bases at V and 3 bases at J, with 11 bases in the middle. The germline CDR1 and CDR2 sequences are MNHNS and SASEGT. CDR3 protein: CASSELRKYYGYTF. CDR3 DNA sequence: TGTGCCAGCAGTGAGCTCAGAAAATACTATGGCTACACCTTC.

This clone was observed a handful of times. The J gene is TRBJ1-4, the V gene TRBV7-9; D gene ambiguous. This CDR3 is 16 amino acids long. Germline values: CDR1 SEHNR, CDR2 FQNEAQ (reference sequence). Deletions cut 2 bases from V and 1 base from J, with 11 bases between. CDR3: CASSLSEGLTNEKLFF. The CDR3 region has the DNA TGTGCCAGCAGCTTATCAGAGGGCCTAACTAATGAAAAACTGTTTTTT.

The rearrangement joins TRBV5-4 to TRBJ1-2; 11 bases are a match to TRBD1. CDR1 and CDR2 from the germline V gene are SGHNT and YYREEE (reference sequence). CDR3 length equals 15 residues. J was trimmed by 4 bases and V by 4 bases; bases with no gene match: 6. CDR3 nucleotides: TGTGCCAGCAGCAAAGGACAGGGGGCGGGCTATGGCTACACCTTC. This translates into CASSKGQGAGYGYTF. Supplemented by reference TRBV5-4 and TRBJ1-2, the full variable domain reads ETGVTQSPTHLIKTRGQQVTLRCSSQSGHNTVSWYQQALGQGPQFIFQYYREEENGRGNFPPRFSGLQFPNYSSELNVNALELDDSALYLCASSKGQGAGYGYTFGSGTRLTVV.